This T cell receptor beta chain was profiled in a study of shared clonotypes between healthy human individuals. Overall study findings and caveats: Clonotype sharing among donors likely depends on sequencing depth. Clonotypes shared by all four sorted-subset donors had higher generation probabilities than non-shared clonotypes.

In the case of this clone: The antigen is undetermined. This same CDR3 is encoded by further DNA sequences in the sample.

Deep-level running was used for the assay. Only in-frame clones appear in the TCRdb table, and some are missing; sequencing was by immunoSEQ multiplex PCR. Of around 2.1 million clones in the sample, approximately 94% were seen once. The CDR3 covers 10 residues. CDR1 SQVTM and CDR2 ANQGSEA come from the germline V gene. V was cut by 7 bases and J by 6 bases, with 7 bases left in between. The naive CD8 subset, CD45RO-negative cells positively selected for CCR7, excluded terminally differentiated effector memory CD45RA+ cells. The sequence derives from a man aged 18 to 30 in good health. Some clones in this sample may be carry-over from other donors' samples. The rearrangement joins TRBV29-1 to TRBJ2-1; the D call may be TRBD1 or TRBD2 (5 bases each). The sequenced sample consisted of naive CD8+ T cells from PBMCs. Written as DNA, the CDR3 is TGCAGCGCTGGGGGCAATGAGCAGTTCTTC. Residues: CSAGGNEQFF.